This T cell receptor (beta chain) emerged from a study of T-cell reconstitution after alpha-beta-depleted transplantation in children. During its preparation, the TCRbeta library received unique molecular identifiers. TCRdb reprocessed the PCR reads via MiXCR and lists one record per CDR3 protein. This table holds over 25,000 distinct CDR3 sequences, roughly 6.5% found once. At least ten counts were recorded for this clonotype. The antigen is undetermined. The CDR3 has 13 residues. V lost 2 bases, J lost 5 bases, and 7 bases lay in between. Germline lookup yields CDR1 MGHRA and CDR2 YSYEKL. Study results and caveats: Alpha-beta T cells present about two months after transplant were reported to originate from several hundred expanded graft clones.

The source material was peripheral blood, sampled 60 days after TCRalphabeta/CD19-depleted stem cell transplant. The V gene is TRBV4-1, the J gene TRBJ1-5; perhaps TRBD1 as D (5 bases). This TCR was sampled from a child less than two years old who had a stem cell transplant for acute myeloid leukemia, so the T cells may come from the graft donor. This CDR3 is CASSQLQDQPQHF. DNA of the CDR3: TGCGCCAGCAGCCAACTACAGGATCAGCCCCAGCATTTT.